This T cell receptor (beta chain) emerged from a study of blood T cell repertoires in COVID-19. Looking at the study overall: Samples of COVID-19 (acute and convalescent) were obtained from the United States, Italy and Spain. The cDNA or gDNA used as material had been derived from T cells, B-cell-depleted T cells, or PBMCs.

Original handling: Amplification of reference gene primers was used by the study to estimate nucleated cell counts. The method was immunoSEQ multiplex PCR; TCRdb's version includes in-frame clones alone and lacks a portion of them. That table is the source of V, J and clone size, and D and trimming were worked out from the DNA. This table holds 20,000 to 25,000 clones, 80% found once. The CDR3 has 13 amino acids. V lost 5 bases to trimming and J lost 4 bases, with 10 bases between them. Germline loops: CDR1 KGHDR, CDR2 SFDVKD. This TCR was sampled from a man in his 60s with active COVID-19. V and J are TRBV24-1 and TRBJ1-1; a weak D match, TRBD1 (5 bases). The sample taken for sequencing was peripheral blood. The CDR3 DNA is TGTGCCACCAGTGCAGGGATGGGCACTGAAGCTTTCTTT. It specifies CATSAGMGTEAFF.